These 30 T cell receptor beta chains share one sample of origin, sequenced in a study of cytomegalovirus exposure and HLA in healthy donors (dated by TCRdb to the late 2010s). The library was prepared using the immunoSEQ multiplex PCR assay. TCRdb provides this immuneACCESS table in a form limited to in-frame rearrangements. Some clones are lacking; in checked studies, under half of them reflect an unresolved V gene, and why the rest are absent is not known. The sample profile shows fewer than 250,000 clones; about 87% of them were found once. 2.6% of the sample is in the top ten clones. Sequencing was done on a sample of PBMCs. The receptors were gathered from a man aged 18 to 29 in good health and CMV-seronegative.

The chain employs TRBV6-6 and TRBJ1-6; 9 bases are shared with TRBD1. The CDR3 is 14 amino acids. V lost 6 bases and J lost 7; bases outside the gene matches: 4. The germline CDR1 and CDR2 sequences are MNHNY and SVGAGI (reference sequence). The CDR3 DNA is TGTGCCAGCAGAGGGGACAGGGAAAATTCACCCCTCCACTTT. Translating it yields CASRGDRENSPLHF.

The rearrangement uses TRBV27 and TRBJ2-1, with TRBD2 matching 11 bases. This CDR3 contains 21 residues. Trimming cost V 1 base and J 0 bases; bases outside gene matches: 14. Germline V gene data show CDR1 as MNHEY and CDR2 as SMNVEV (reference sequence). In DNA, the CDR3 is TGTGCCAGCAGTTTATTATTTCCTAGCGGGAGGACACTGAGCTCCTACAATGAGCAGTTCTTC. As protein: CASSLLFPSGRTLSSYNEQFF.

The chain employs TRBV5-1 and TRBJ1-4, with D possibly matching TRBD1 (5 bases). Trimming removed 3 bases at V and 8 bases at J, with 17 bases between. This CDR3 spans 15 amino acids. The V gene's germline CDR1 is SGHRS and CDR2 YFSETQ. The CDR3 DNA reads as TGCGCCAGCAGCTCTGGGCCGGGGGTAAGGGAAAAACTGTTTTTT. Its translation: CASSSGPGVREKLFF.

This clone was counted only a few times. V usage is TRBV21-1 and J usage is TRBJ2-2; the table's D gene call, TRBD2, was not cross checked with the DNA. TRBV21-1 is designated a pseudogene. The CDR3 has 16 amino acids. CDR3 coding DNA: TGTGCCAGCAGCAAAGCACTAGCGGGAGGCCCCGGGGAGCTGTTTTTT. This codes for CASSKALAGGPGELFF.

This chain links TRBV4-2 with TRBJ1-1; D is perhaps TRBD1 (6 bases). V lost 4 bases and J 4 bases, leaving 10 bases between the germline ends. Germline CDR1 and CDR2: LGHNA and YNFKEQ. This CDR3 comprises 13 residues. The CDR3, as DNA: TGTGCCAGCAGCCGAACAGGGAGCACTGAAGCTTTCTTT. Translation: CASSRTGSTEAFF.

The chain links TRBV28 to TRBJ1-3; TRBD1 might be the D (6 bases). V was shortened by 8 bases and J by 9 bases, with 20 bases between the two germline ends. There are 14 residues in the CDR3. Per the germline V gene, CDR1 is MDHEN and CDR2 is SYDVKM. The CDR3 is CASSRPQGLTTIYF. The CDR3 coding sequence is TGTGCCAGCTCTCGCCCACAGGGCCTAACCACCATATATTTT.

The gene calls are TRBV5-1 and TRBJ2-7, with a weak D call TRBD1 (6 bases). V lost 2 bases to trimming and J lost 2 bases, with 23 bases between them. The germline gives CDR1 SGHRS, CDR2 YFSETQ. This CDR3 is built from 18 residues. CDR3 coding DNA: TGCGCCAGCAGCTTAATCGGGACATCCAAAAGCCTTCCCTACGAGCAGTACTTC. Protein sequence: CASSLIGTSKSLPYEQYF.

This clone came up once. CDR3 sequence reads: CAKPGQGYEQYF. Written as DNA, the CDR3 is TGTGCCAAGCCGGGACAGGGTTACGAGCAGTACTTC. The V gene is TRBV7-3, the J gene TRBJ2-7; TRBD1 matches at 9 bases. CDR3 length: 12 amino acids. V shed 10 bases and J 4 bases; nucleotides not matched to a gene: 5. Germline V gene data show CDR1 as SGHTA and CDR2 as FQGTGA.

The chain recombines TRBV2 with TRBJ2-6; D may be TRBD1 (5 bases). In germline, CDR1 is SNHLY, CDR2 FYNNEI. Deletions cut 6 bases from V and 2 bases from J, with 17 bases between. The length of the CDR3 is 17 residues. The CDR3 here is CASRRSGALAGANVLTF. The CDR3 DNA follows: TGTGCCAGCAGGAGATCTGGGGCTTTAGCTGGGGCCAACGTCCTGACTTTC.

The rearrangement uses TRBV27 and TRBJ2-3; 8 nucleotides align to TRBD1. This CDR3 comprises 16 residues. The V and J ends lost 3 bases and 1 base, in that order; junction bases with no gene match: 6. Germline V gene data show CDR1 as MNHEY and CDR2 as SMNVEV (reference sequence). For the CDR3, the DNA is TGTGCCAGCAGTTTCGCGGACAGGGCTGGCACAGATACGCAGTATTTT. This translates into CASSFADRAGTDTQYF.

The chain carries TRBV7-2 and TRBJ2-7, with TRBD1 identical over 7 bases. This CDR3 comprises 15 residues. CDR1 SGHTA and CDR2 FQGNSA come from the germline V gene. J lost 1 base, V lost 5 bases, and 8 bases had no gene match. The DNA of the CDR3 is TGTGCCAGCAGCGGTCAGACAGGGAAGTCCTACGAGCAGTACTTC. Its protein is CASSGQTGKSYEQYF. Supplemented by reference TRBV7-2 and TRBJ2-7, the full variable domain reads GAGVSQSPSNKVTEKGKDVELRCDPISGHTALYWYRQSLGQGLEFLIYFQGNSAPDKSGLPSDRFSAERTGGSVSTLTIQRTQQEDSAVYLCASSGQTGKSYEQYFGPGTRLTVT.

This clone was detected once. CDR3 residues: CASSYATGGREQYF. In DNA, the CDR3 is TGTGCCAGCAGCTACGCAACAGGGGGCCGGGAGCAGTACTTC. The rearrangement uses TRBV11-2 and TRBJ2-7; 9 bases line up with TRBD1. This CDR3 has 14 residues. Germline V CDR1 and CDR2: SGHAT, FQNNGV. Losses at the gene ends were 4 bases for V and 7 bases for J; bases not matched to a gene: 8.

The V and J genes are TRBV5-1 and TRBJ2-3; 8 bases agree with TRBD2. Looked up from germline, CDR1 is SGHRS and CDR2 is YFSETQ. J lost 2 bases, V lost 4 bases, and 3 bases had no gene match. This CDR3 spans 14 amino acids. CDR3 sequence (DNA): TGCGCCAGCAGCGTTAGCGGGATCACAGATACGCAGTATTTT. It specifies CASSVSGITDTQYF.

This clone was counted a few times. The J gene is TRBJ2-2, the V gene TRBV7-6; 9 bases line up with TRBD2. The J segment lost 5 bases and the V segment lost 5 bases, leaving 9 bases of the junction unmatched. The CDR3 runs to 16 residues. CDR1 and CDR2 (germline): SGHVS, FNYEAQ. CDR3: CASSILSGRKTGELFF. The CDR3 nucleotides read TGTGCCAGCAGCATCCTTAGCGGGAGAAAAACCGGGGAGCTGTTTTTT.

This clone was picked up many times. The CDR3 protein is CAPLRGLDNQPQHF. In nucleotides, the CDR3 is TGTGCCCCCCTCCGGGGGTTGGACAATCAGCCCCAGCATTTT. The rearrangement uses TRBV2 and TRBJ1-5, with D tentatively TRBD1 (5 bases). This CDR3 has 14 residues. Germline values: CDR1 SNHLY, CDR2 FYNNEI. Trimming left V 11 bases short and J 3 bases short, with 17 bases between.

This clone was seen only a few times. The rearrangement uses TRBV11-2 and TRBJ2-7, with 10 bases lining up with TRBD1. Germline values: CDR1 SGHAT, CDR2 FQNNGV. Trimming removed 9 bases from V and 3 bases from J; junction bases left unmatched: 2. CDR3 size: 12 residues. The CDR3 region has the DNA TGTGCCAGTAGGACAGGGGGCTACGAGCAGTACTTC. Its translation: CASRTGGYEQYF.

The table lists this clone with a count of one. V gene TRBV27 combines with J gene TRBJ1-1; D ambiguous. Germline CDR1 reads MNHEY; CDR2 reads SMNVEV (reference sequence). The CDR3 is 13 residues long. The germline V and J ends were trimmed by 6 bases and 5 bases, with 13 bases remaining between them. DNA of the CDR3: TGTGCCAGCAGGATCTTTCGGGGTACTGAAGCTTTCTTT. As protein: CASRIFRGTEAFF.

There are a few counts of this clone. CDR3: CASSSQIFGNTIYF. For the CDR3, the DNA is TGTGCCAGCAGCTCACAAATATTCGGAAACACCATATATTTT. The V call is TRBV7-2, the J call TRBJ1-3; the D is unclear. The V end was cut by 4 bases, the J end by 4 bases, with 11 bases between. CDR1 and CDR2 from the germline V gene are SGHTA and FQGNSA. The CDR3 extends over 14 amino acids.

The chain links TRBV7-3 to TRBJ2-3; D is possibly TRBD1 (5 bases). Germline-derived CDR1 and CDR2 are SGHTA and FQGTGA. V lost 6 bases, J lost 6 bases, and 13 bases lay in between. The length of the CDR3 is 13 residues. The CDR3 here is CASRSSSGDTQYF. For the CDR3, the DNA is TGTGCCAGCAGATCCTCGTCAGGGGATACGCAGTATTTT.

The chain is built from TRBV9 and TRBJ1-5, with D uncertain. CDR1 SGDLS and CDR2 YYNGEE come from the germline V gene. The CDR3 is 14 amino acids. V was clipped by 3 bases and J by 4 bases, with 11 bases between them. The DNA of the CDR3 is TGTGCCAGCAGCGGAGGACGGAGGAATCAGCCCCAGCATTTT. This encodes CASSGGRRNQPQHF.

There are a few counts of this clone. J is TRBJ2-5 and V is TRBV4-3, with D perhaps TRBD2 (6 bases). Deletions cut 4 bases from V and 5 bases from J, with 14 bases between. Germline assignment: CDR1 LGHNA and CDR2 YSLEER. The CDR3 consists of 14 residues. The CDR3 loop reads CASSLRDSRETQYF. CDR3 DNA: TGCGCCAGCAGCCTCCGGGACTCGAGGGAGACCCAGTACTTC.

This chain joins TRBV2 and TRBJ2-1, with D possibly matching TRBD2 (5 bases). Trimming took off 3 bases at V and 15 bases at J, with 12 bases between the two ends. The CDR3 sequence is 11 residues long. In germline, CDR1 is SNHLY, CDR2 FYNNEI. The CDR3 spells CASSEGTRTFF. The CDR3 nucleotides are TGTGCCAGCAGTGAGGGAACTAGGACGTTCTTC.

The chain joins TRBV28 to TRBJ2-7; D is possibly TRBD2 (6 bases). CDR1 is MDHEN and CDR2 is SYDVKM in the germline V gene. V was pared by 8 bases and J by 2 bases, with 19 bases between. CDR3 size: 15 residues. CDR3 amino acids: CASSFGGTVPYEQYF. As DNA, the CDR3 is TGTGCCAGCTCATTCGGGGGAACAGTTCCCTACGAGCAGTACTTC.

V gene TRBV29-1 combines with J gene TRBJ2-5; no reliable D call. CDR3 length: 11 residues. Trimming removed 7 bases from V and 2 bases from J, with 8 bases in between. Germline CDR1 is SQVTM and CDR2 is ANQGSEA. CDR3 DNA sequence: TGCAGCGGAGGCGAGCAAGAGACCCAGTACTTC. Its translation is CSGGEQETQYF.

This clone was detected ten times or more. This chain joins TRBV7-6 and TRBJ2-2; D remains unclear. Looked up from germline, CDR1 is SGHVS and CDR2 is FNYEAQ. With 1 base removed from V and 7 bases from J, the gap between germline ends came to 7 bases. The length of the CDR3 is 13 residues. CDR3 sequence (DNA): TGTGCCAGCAGCTTAGGGTCAGGCGGGGAGCTGTTTTTT. Amino acid sequence: CASSLGSGGELFF. Full variable domain (rest looked up from reference TRBV7-6 and TRBJ2-2): GAGVSQSPRYKVTKRGQDVALRCDPISGHVSLYWYRQALGQGPEFLTYFNYEAQQDKSGLPNDRFSAERPEGSISTLTIQRTEQRDSAMYRCASSLGSGGELFFGEGSRLTVL.

The chain carries TRBV28 and TRBJ1-4; tentative D call: TRBD1 (6 bases). The CDR3 runs 14 residues. Germline values: CDR1 MDHEN, CDR2 SYDVKM. V was trimmed by 3 bases and J by 7 bases, leaving 12 bases between them. In nucleotides, the CDR3 is TGTGCCAGCAGTTTTCAGGGGCGCCCTGAAAAACTGTTTTTT. As protein: CASSFQGRPEKLFF.

V and J are TRBV5-1 and TRBJ2-7; D possibly corresponds to TRBD2 (5 bases). CDR3 length equals 15 residues. CDR1 and CDR2 (germline): SGHRS, YFSETQ. V was clipped by 3 bases and J by 3 bases, with 16 bases between them. Here the CDR3 reads CASSWTPGTYYEQYF. Here the CDR3 DNA reads TGCGCCAGCAGCTGGACGCCGGGAACGTACTACGAGCAGTACTTC. Filled out from reference TRBV5-1 and TRBJ2-7, the complete variable domain reads KAGVTQTPRYLIKTRGQQVTLSCSPISGHRSVSWYQQTPGQGLQFLFEYFSETQRNKGNFPGRFSGRQFSNSRSEMNVSTLELGDSALYLCASSWTPGTYYEQYFGPGTRLTVT.

CDR3 sequence reads: CATATPGVRNTIYF. DNA for the CDR3: TGTGCCACCGCTACACCGGGAGTCAGAAACACCATATATTTT. The chain carries TRBV6-5 and TRBJ1-3; no clear D gene. CDR1 is MNHEY, CDR2 SVGAGI, per germline. The CDR3 loop spans 14 amino acids. Trimming cost V 10 bases and J 5 bases, with 18 bases left between them.

The chain has TRBV10-2 and TRBJ1-6, with a tentative D call TRBD1 (5 bases). CDR1 WSHSY and CDR2 SAAADI come from the germline V gene. This CDR3 is 12 amino acids long. The V gene lost 6 bases and the J gene lost 10 bases, with 10 bases spanning the gap. DNA for the CDR3: TGCGCCAGCAGACTGGGGGGGTCACCCCTCCACTTT. This codes for CASRLGGSPLHF.

This chain links TRBV5-1 with TRBJ1-3, with D possibly matching TRBD1 (6 bases). The CDR3 consists of 15 residues. V lost 4 bases and J 0 bases, leaving 11 bases between the germline ends. The germline gives CDR1 SGHRS, CDR2 YFSETQ. The CDR3 nucleotides read TGCGCCAGCAGCAATCAGGGGAGCTCTGGAAACACCATATATTTT. This encodes CASSNQGSSGNTIYF.